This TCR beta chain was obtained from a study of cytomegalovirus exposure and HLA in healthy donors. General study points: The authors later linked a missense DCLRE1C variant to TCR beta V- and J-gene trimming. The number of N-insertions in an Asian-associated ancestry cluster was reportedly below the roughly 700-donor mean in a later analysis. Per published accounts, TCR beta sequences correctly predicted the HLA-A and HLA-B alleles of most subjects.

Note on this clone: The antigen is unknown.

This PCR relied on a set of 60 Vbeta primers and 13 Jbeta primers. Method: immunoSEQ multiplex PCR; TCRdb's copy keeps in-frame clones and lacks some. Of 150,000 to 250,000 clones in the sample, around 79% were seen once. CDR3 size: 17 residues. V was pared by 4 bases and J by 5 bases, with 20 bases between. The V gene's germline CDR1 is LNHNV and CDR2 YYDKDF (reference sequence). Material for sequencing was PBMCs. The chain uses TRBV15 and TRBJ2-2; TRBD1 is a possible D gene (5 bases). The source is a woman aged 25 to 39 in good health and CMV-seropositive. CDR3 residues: CATSNSAQGLRTGELFF. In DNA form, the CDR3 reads TGTGCCACCAGCAACTCCGCCCAGGGTCTGAGGACCGGGGAGCTGTTTTTT.